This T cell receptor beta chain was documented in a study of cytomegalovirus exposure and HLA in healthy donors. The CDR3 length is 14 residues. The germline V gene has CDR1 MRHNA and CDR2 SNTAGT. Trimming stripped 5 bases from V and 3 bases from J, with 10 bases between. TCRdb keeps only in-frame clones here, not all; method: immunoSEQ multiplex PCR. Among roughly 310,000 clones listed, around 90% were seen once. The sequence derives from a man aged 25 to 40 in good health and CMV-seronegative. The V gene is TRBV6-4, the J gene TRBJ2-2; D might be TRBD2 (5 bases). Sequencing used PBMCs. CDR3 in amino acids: CASSLERDTGELFF. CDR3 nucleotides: TGTGCCAGCAGTCTTGAGAGGGACACCGGGGAGCTGTTTTTT.